Listed below are T cell receptor beta chains from one sample, sequenced in a study of T-cell memory formation after mild COVID-19. One entry per CDR3 protein, called by TCRdb with MiXCR from the 5' RACE reads. The sample lists about 340,000 distinct CDR3 sequences, approximately 21% seen once, with about an eighth in the top ten. Sequenced input: PBMCs or a T cell subset sorted from them (not recorded which). The source is an adult woman who had mild COVID-19 (a few samples of this study predate the infection). Cell type and time point are not known. Both conserved end residues are part of each CDR3. Only some rows state a clone size, as once, few, many or a class for expanded clones.

clone size | J gene | CDR3 length | V gene | CDR3 protein
few | TRBJ1-2 | 13 | TRBV12-3/TRBV12-4 | CASSLTQGIGYTF
NA | TRBJ1-2 | 14 | TRBV12-3/TRBV12-4 | CASSLNLGNYGYTF
few | TRBJ2-7 | 12 | TRBV6-5 | CASSQDTYEQYF
NA | TRBJ2-5 | 16 | TRBV11-2 | CASSLGLRERKETQYF
few | TRBJ2-3 | 14 | TRBV11-3 | CASSLGVREDTQYF
once | TRBJ1-5 | 15 | TRBV12-3/TRBV12-4 | CASSYSGGASQPQHF
NA | TRBJ1-1 | 16 | TRBV6-1 | CASRIRDRAVRTEAFF
many | TRBJ1-5 | 12 | TRBV30 | CAWSVQGQPQHF
NA | TRBJ2-2 | 17 | TRBV15 | CATSRAGPFGNTGELFF
NA | TRBJ2-7 | 17 | TRBV12-3/TRBV12-4 | CASSNTTGFFPSYEQYF
few | TRBJ1-4 | 11 | TRBV15 | CATSRDGELFF
NA | TRBJ2-3 | 12 | TRBV20-1 | CSARTGPNPQYF
NA | TRBJ2-3 | 16 | TRBV24-1 | CATSDIDRSGADTQYF
NA | TRBJ2-7 | 14 | TRBV6-2/TRBV6-3 | CASSNQQWTYEQYF
few | TRBJ2-7 | 15 | TRBV7-2 | CASSSWDRGVYEQYF
NA | TRBJ2-5 | 14 | TRBV7-6 | CASSLVQGRETQYF
few | TRBJ2-4 | 13 | TRBV24-1 | CATAGGASDIQYF